This T cell receptor (beta chain) was identified in a study of blood T cell repertoires in COVID-19. The germline V gene encodes CDR1 MNHEY and CDR2 SMNVEV (reference sequence). CDR3 length: 14 amino acids. Trimming pared 3 bases from V and 2 bases from J, leaving 8 bases between. Generated by immunoSEQ multiplex PCR, the TCRdb table keeps only in-frame clones and is missing some. The data hold about 200,000 clones, with around nine tenths observed a single time. The sequenced sample was PBMCs or T cells enriched from blood (not recorded which). This clonotype originated in a woman in her thirties with acute COVID-19. The chain links TRBV27 to TRBJ1-3; tentatively, D is TRBD1 (5 bases). In nucleotides, the CDR3 is TGTGCCAGCAGTTTTCGGGGGGCTGGAAACACCATATATTTT. This translates into CASSFRGAGNTIYF.